This T cell receptor (beta chain) appears in the sequencing data of a study of regulatory T cells in long-lasting Graves disease. Study-wide background: Patients met the persistent Graves' disease definition after over 5 years of antithyroid drugs with positive TSH receptor antibodies. Study observations and caveats: Clonotypes that were public and shared totalled roughly 3,000 in persistent patients versus over 800 in new patients.

About this clonotype itself: What it recognizes is unknown.

As to time point: persistent/refractory GD, antithyroid drugs over 5 years with positive TRAb. Preparation of the TCR library used RNA extracted from PBMCs. Trimming pared 6 bases from V and 3 bases from J, leaving 15 bases between. Germline V lookup: CDR1 SGHVS, CDR2 FNYEAQ. The CDR3 covers 14 residues. Building of the TCR beta libraries involved iRepertoire HTBI primers and Arm-PCR of CDR3 regions. TCRdb recomputed calls from the multiplex PCR reads with MiXCR, one row per CDR3 protein. The table has a few hundred thousand distinct CDR3 sequences, roughly 22% seen once; the top ten hold about an eighth.

The sample in question was peripheral blood mononuclear cells (PBMCs), obtained when the disease was refractory, from a patient treated with antithyroid drugs. The receptor was isolated from a female donor with Graves disease. The rearrangement joins TRBV7-6 to TRBJ2-7; D perhaps matches TRBD2 (6 bases). The CDR3 protein is CASSWDSPNYEQYF. The CDR3 DNA reads TGTGCCAGCAGTTGGGACTCCCCAAACTACGAGCAGTACTTC.